Below are 17 T cell receptor beta chains sequenced from a single sample in a study of T cells in Graves' hyperthyroidism and ophthalmopathy. TCR beta CDR3 region amplification was performed from RNA transcripts. First-round RT-PCR targeting the TCR CDR3 was performed with the HTBI primer set. TCRdb independently ran MiXCR on the multiplex PCR reads; one entry per CDR3 protein. Of hundreds of thousands of distinct CDR3 sequences listed, over 35% are singletons. Sample: blood. Every receptor here comes from a man aged 18 to 30 with Graves' hyperthyroidism.

Only a few counts were recorded for this clonotype. The chain's CDR3 is CASSLVLWGSSGANVLTF. CDR3 DNA: TGTGCCAGCAGCTTAGTCCTCTGGGGGAGCTCTGGGGCCAACGTCCTGACTTTC. The chain employs TRBV7-9 and TRBJ2-6; the D call may be TRBD1 or TRBD2 (5 bases each). This CDR3 spans 18 amino acids. Trimming left V 1 base short and J 0 bases short, with 13 bases between. CDR1 is SEHNR and CDR2 is FQNEAQ in the germline V gene (reference sequence).

Worth noting for this clonotype: One base away lies a much larger clone, so this may be a sequencing read error. The chain couples TRBV10-3 to TRBJ1-5; D unresolved. The V end was cut by 3 bases, the J end by 1 base, with 10 bases between. This CDR3 contains 15 residues. Germline CDR1 reads ENHRY; CDR2 reads SYGVKD. In DNA, the CDR3 is TGTGCCATCAGTGAATCCTACAGAAGCAATCAGCCCCAGCATTTT. Amino acids: CAISESYRSNQPQHF.

This clonotype was recorded a few times. This chain uses TRBV20-1 with TRBJ2-2; D unclear. Trimming cost V 3 bases and J 5 bases, with 19 bases left between them. CDR1 DFQATT and CDR2 SNEGSKA come from the germline V gene (reference sequence). This CDR3 comprises 16 residues. DNA for the CDR3: TGCAGTGCTAGCCAGGCAGTCTCCCTGGGGACCGGGGAGCTGTTTTTT. Encoded protein: CSASQAVSLGTGELFF.

This clonotype was seen a handful of times. The J gene is TRBJ2-5, the V gene TRBV7-9; D is perhaps TRBD1 (5 bases). There are 14 residues in the CDR3. V was pared by 1 base and J by 5 bases, with 11 bases between. Germline CDR1 is SEHNR and CDR2 is FQNEAQ (reference sequence). This CDR3 reads CASSLDRGLETQYF. The CDR3 bases are TGTGCCAGCAGCTTAGATAGGGGCTTGGAGACCCAGTACTTC.

Remarks on this clonotype: This may come from a read error, since a much larger clone is one base off. The gene calls are TRBV2 and TRBJ2-5; 8 bases align to TRBD2. The CDR3 has 14 amino acids. Germline V CDR1 and CDR2: SNHLY, FYNNEI. The CDR3 DNA follows: TGTGCCAGCTTACTAGCGGAGTTACAAGGGACCCAGTACTTC. It encodes CASLLAELQGTQYF.

CDR3 nucleotides: TGTGCCACCAGCAGAGATCGGGATCGCGGGGCTATCTACGAGCAGTACTTC. Translating it yields CATSRDRDRGAIYEQYF. The chain couples TRBV15 to TRBJ2-7, with D perhaps matching TRBD2 (6 bases). Germline loops: CDR1 LNHNV, CDR2 YYDKDF (reference sequence). The CDR3 length is 17 residues. V lost 0 bases and J lost 3, with 18 bases in between.

V is TRBV5-1 and J is TRBJ1-1; D call uncertain. The CDR3 totals 13 residues. Germline lookup yields CDR1 SGHRS and CDR2 YFSETQ. Deletions cut 9 bases from V and 5 bases from J, with 17 bases between. For the CDR3, the DNA is TGCGCCACCCGGGTAGAGACTGGAACTGAAGCTTTCTTT. Amino acid sequence: CATRVETGTEAFF.

V gene TRBV7-2 combines with J gene TRBJ2-7; D gene uncertain. This CDR3 spans 14 amino acids. V was cut by 9 bases and J by 2 bases, with 17 bases left in between. CDR1 is SGHTA, CDR2 FQGNSA, per germline. The CDR3 region is CASSRNSGTYEQYF. CDR3 in DNA: TGTGCCAGTAGTAGGAACAGTGGAACCTACGAGCAGTACTTC.

This clonotype has more than one count but fewer than ten. This chain joins TRBV7-9 and TRBJ2-7; D is undetermined. This CDR3 is 15 amino acids long. V was cut by 5 bases and J by 1 base, with 15 bases left in between. Germline CDR1 SEHNR, CDR2 FQNEAQ (reference sequence). The CDR3 DNA is TGTGCCAGCAGCCTGCGGCACCGCTCTTCCTACGAGCAGTACTTC. Its translation: CASSLRHRSSYEQYF.

This chain links TRBV5-1 with TRBJ1-3; D is uncertain. Germline assignment: CDR1 SGHRS and CDR2 YFSETQ. V lost 3 bases to trimming and J lost 1 base, with 8 bases between them. CDR3 length: 14 amino acids. Written as DNA, the CDR3 is TGCGCCAGCAGCTCCCCCGATTCTGGAAACACCATATATTTT. Amino acid sequence: CASSSPDSGNTIYF.

This clonotype was picked up many times. J is TRBJ1-1 and V is TRBV12-3 or TRBV12-4; unclear D gene. The CDR3 covers 11 residues. Trimming took 2 bases from V and 6 from J, leaving 4 bases between them. The CDR3 DNA follows: TGTGCCAGCAGTTTATTCTCTGAAGCTTTCTTT. Protein: CASSLFSEAFF.

This clonotype was detected once. The chain uses TRBV20-1 and TRBJ1-5; 10 nucleotides align to TRBD1. Per the germline V gene, CDR1 is DFQATT and CDR2 is SNEGSKA (reference sequence). CDR3 size: 16 residues. V was pared by 0 bases and J by 7 bases, with 9 bases of the junction left unmatched. The CDR3 DNA reads as TGCAGTGCTAGAGATGTTTTAGGGACAGGGGTCCAGCCCCAGCATTTT. Encoded protein: CSARDVLGTGVQPQHF.

The gene calls are TRBV11-2 and TRBJ2-5, with 10 bases lining up with TRBD2. The V gene end was trimmed by 8 bases and the J gene end by 4 bases; junction bases not matched to a gene: 7. Germline CDR1 and CDR2: SGHAT and FQNNGV. The CDR3 is 14 residues long. The CDR3 spells CASSSGGASETQYF. The DNA of the CDR3 is TGTGCCAGCTCCAGCGGGGGGGCCTCAGAGACCCAGTACTTC.

This clonotype was counted a few times. This CDR3 reads CASSNPPEKLNTEAFF. The CDR3 coding sequence is TGTGCCAGCAGCAACCCACCAGAGAAACTGAACACTGAAGCTTTCTTT. The chain combines TRBV7-2 with TRBJ1-1, with D unclear. Germline CDR1 and CDR2: SGHTA and FQGNSA. This CDR3 is built from 16 residues. V was trimmed by 5 bases and J by 0 bases, leaving 16 bases between them.

This clonotype was picked up a small number of times. The rearrangement uses TRBV25-1 and TRBJ1-2; 8 positions match TRBD1. Germline V gene lookup returns CDR1 MGHDK and CDR2 SYGVNS. The CDR3 is made up of 17 amino acids. Losses at the gene ends were 2 bases for V and 3 bases for J; bases not matched to a gene: 11. CDR3 loop: CASSEITGQAFYYGYTF. In DNA form, the CDR3 reads TGTGCCAGCAGTGAAATAACGGGACAGGCATTCTACTATGGCTACACCTTC.

This clonotype came up many times. The rearrangement links TRBV10-3 to TRBJ2-7, with D possibly TRBD1 on 5 matching bases. The CDR3 is 13 amino acids. The germline gives CDR1 ENHRY, CDR2 SYGVKD. The germline V and J ends were trimmed by 10 bases and 0 bases, with 13 bases remaining between them. The CDR3 nucleotides read TGTGCCACTCAGGACACATTCTCCTACGAGCAGTACTTC. It specifies CATQDTFSYEQYF.

The chain links TRBV19 to TRBJ1-1, with D tentatively TRBD1 (5 bases). The CDR3 runs to 16 residues. Germline V lookup: CDR1 LNHDA, CDR2 SQIVND (reference sequence). V shed 11 bases and J shed 0 bases, with 22 bases lying between them. The CDR3 spells CAWSRGTGRMNTEAFF. In nucleotides, the CDR3 is TGTGCCTGGAGTAGGGGAACAGGTCGCATGAACACTGAAGCTTTCTTT. The whole variable domain, remainder taken from reference TRBV19 and TRBJ1-1, is DGGITQSPKYLFRKEGQNVTLSCEQNLNHDAMYWYRQDPGQGLRLIYYSQIVNDFQKGDIAEGYSVSREKKESFPLTVTSAQKNPTAFYLCAWSRGTGRMNTEAFFGQGTRLTVV.